The 10 T cell receptor beta chains below come from one sample, sequenced in a study of cytomegalovirus exposure and HLA in healthy donors. It was with 60 Vbeta and 13 Jbeta primers that the PCR ran. The assay was immunoSEQ multiplex PCR, and TCRdb's table has in-frame clones only and misses some. The table records 200,000 to 250,000 clones, about 80% of them present only once. The sequenced material came from PBMCs. These receptors all stem from a man aged 40-50 years in good health and CMV-seronegative.

This clone came up once. The V gene is TRBV6-5, the J gene TRBJ1-2; 7 bases are a match to TRBD1. From germline, CDR1 is MNHEY and CDR2 SVGAGI. This CDR3 is built from 15 residues. V lost 0 bases, J lost 8 bases, and 9 bases stayed unmatched. The CDR3 protein is CASSYSRDSLRGYTF. Written as DNA, the CDR3 is TGTGCCAGCAGTTACTCGCGGGACAGCCTGAGGGGCTACACCTTC.

The chain joins TRBV5-1 to TRBJ2-7; maybe TRBD2 (5 bases). Germline V gives CDR1 SGHRS, CDR2 YFSETQ. The V gene lost 4 bases and the J gene lost 7 bases, with 9 bases spanning the gap. The length of the CDR3 is 11 residues. In DNA form, the CDR3 reads TGCGCCAGCAGCCACGGAGGAGAGCAGTACTTC. This codes for CASSHGGEQYF. The full variable domain, rest sourced from reference TRBV5-1 and TRBJ2-7, is KAGVTQTPRYLIKTRGQQVTLSCSPISGHRSVSWYQQTPGQGLQFLFEYFSETQRNKGNFPGRFSGRQFSNSRSEMNVSTLELGDSALYLCASSHGGEQYFGPGTRLTVT.

This clone was observed a single time. This rearrangement joins TRBV12-5 to TRBJ1-1; the D is unclear. Germline values: CDR1 LGHNT, CDR2 FRNRAP. The V gene lost 3 bases and the J gene lost 5 bases, with 13 bases spanning the gap. The CDR3 contains 14 residues. CDR3 DNA: TGTGCTAGTGGTTTAACGGAGATACGGACTGAAGCTTTCTTT. Protein product: CASGLTEIRTEAFF.

The chain employs TRBV18 and TRBJ1-6; 7 bases are a match to TRBD1. V lost 6 bases and J lost 4; bases outside the gene matches: 12. This CDR3 spans 17 amino acids. Germline V gene data show CDR1 as KGHSH and CDR2 as LQKENI. In nucleotides, the CDR3 is TGTGCCAGCTCTCCTACCATCCGGGACAGTTATAATTCACCCCTCCACTTT. Translating it yields CASSPTIRDSYNSPLHF.

The rearrangement uses TRBV11-2 and TRBJ1-6; D not certain. The CDR3 totals 14 residues. The germline V gene encodes CDR1 SGHAT and CDR2 FQNNGV. Trimming shortened V by 1 base and J by 6 bases, and 7 bases separated the two germline ends. CDR3 in amino acids: CASSLAAGNSPLHF. Written as DNA, the CDR3 is TGTGCCAGCAGCTTAGCGGCGGGTAATTCACCCCTCCACTTT.

The chain has TRBV19 and TRBJ1-1; D is undetermined. Germline CDR1 reads LNHDA; CDR2 reads SQIVND (reference sequence). The length of the CDR3 is 11 residues. The V and J ends lost 5 bases and 3 bases respectively, with 4 bases between them. The CDR3, as DNA: TGTGCCAGTAGTCTCTACACTGAAGCTTTCTTT. This encodes CASSLYTEAFF.

Here the CDR3 reads CASSSHGGQSNSPLHF. The CDR3 coding sequence is TGCGCCAGCAGCTCCCACGGGGGACAGTCTAATTCACCCCTCCACTTT. The chain is built from TRBV5-1 and TRBJ1-6; 7 positions agree with TRBD1. The junction had 9 bases not matched to a gene; V was cut back by 3 bases and J by 6 bases. CDR1 is SGHRS and CDR2 is YFSETQ in the germline V gene. There are 16 residues in the CDR3.

The chain joins TRBV5-6 to TRBJ1-5; no reliable D call. The CDR3 loop spans 15 amino acids. V lost 1 base and J 1 base, leaving 9 bases between the germline ends. From germline, CDR1 is SGHDT and CDR2 YYEEEE. The CDR3 nucleotides are TGTGCCAGCAGCTTGAGCCTCCCCAGCAATCAGCCCCAGCATTTT. Its protein product is CASSLSLPSNQPQHF.

The V and J genes are TRBV7-9 and TRBJ1-1; D remains unclear. The CDR3 is made up of 16 amino acids. The germline V gene has CDR1 SEHNR and CDR2 FQNEAQ (reference sequence). V lost 0 bases to trimming and J lost 4 bases, with 15 bases between them. CDR3 nucleotide sequence: TGTGCCAGCAGCTTAGCGAGGCGGGCGGGTGGCACTGAAGCTTTCTTT. Amino acids: CASSLARRAGGTEAFF. The full variable domain, its missing parts supplied by reference TRBV7-9 and TRBJ1-1, is DTGVSQNPRHKITKRGQNVTFRCDPISEHNRLYWYRQTLGQGPEFLTYFQNEAQLEKSRLLSDRFSAERPKGSFSTLEIQRTEQGDSAMYLCASSLARRAGGTEAFFGQGTRLTVV.

The chain combines TRBV9 with TRBJ2-3, with D maybe TRBD2 (5 bases). From germline, CDR1 is SGDLS and CDR2 YYNGEE. This CDR3 has 15 amino acids. The V gene lost 0 bases and the J gene lost 6 bases, with 14 bases spanning the gap. CDR3 in amino acids: CASSVEAGSLDTQYF. Written as DNA, the CDR3 is TGTGCCAGCAGCGTAGAGGCGGGTTCGCTCGATACGCAGTATTTT.